The clone carrying this TCR beta chain was counted a single time. The data are from a study of blood T cell repertoires in COVID-19. For the study at large: COVID-19 samples from acute and convalescent phases originated in the United States, Italy and Spain. The analysed material was cDNA or gDNA that came from T cells, B-cell-depleted T cells, or PBMCs.

Authors' methods: Reference gene primer amplification yielded estimated nucleated cell counts. Using immunoSEQ multiplex PCR, the repertoire was profiled, and TCRdb retains in-frame clones only, with some absent. V, J and clone size are those of that table, while D and trimming were read from the DNA. The sample yields 150,000 or so clones, roughly four fifths seen once. The ends were cut back, 6 bases at V and 8 bases at J, with 13 bases in the middle. Germline lookup yields CDR1 SGHAT and CDR2 FQNNGV. CDR3 length: 12 amino acids. The genes are TRBV11-2 and TRBJ1-1; D not resolved. The sequenced sample consisted of peripheral blood. The clonotype comes from a human donor with acute or convalescent COVID-19. The donor label of this sample is uncertain. The chain's CDR3 is CASRGGGMEAFF. CDR3 DNA: TGTGCCAGCAGGGGTGGCGGGATGGAAGCTTTCTTT.